This T cell receptor (beta chain) was observed in a study of CD8 T cells in Susac syndrome. CD8+ and CD4+ T cells from blood underwent TCR beta sequencing. TEMRA cells underwent FACS enrichment and CD8+ and CD4+ T cells underwent negative isolation. This CDR3 region has 15 residues. Germline V CDR1 and CDR2: LGHDT, YNNKEL (reference sequence). The V gene end was trimmed by 1 base and the J gene end by 2 bases; junction bases not matched to a gene: 5. Points from the study as a whole: It was acknowledged by the study that relatively few individuals were included in its TCR sequencing and HLA analysis.

Reverse transcription used about 0.45 to 1 ug RNA and random hexamers. TCR beta CDR3 was amplified by immunoSEQ multiplex PCR. This amplification extended across 54 Vbeta and 13 Jbeta segments. In TCRdb, the immunoSEQ multiplex PCR reads were re-called with MiXCR into one record per CDR3 protein. The sample lists around 160,000 distinct CDR3 sequences, approximately 94% occurring once. With respect to this clonotype: What it binds is unknown.

The source is a human donor with multiple sclerosis. Sequenced sample: CD4+ T cells from PBMCs. The rearrangement links TRBV3-1 to TRBJ2-7, with TRBD2 matching 7 bases. Here the CDR3 DNA reads TGTGCCAGCAGCCAAGTGTACGGGACTACCTACGAGCAGTACTTC. Translating gives CASSQVYGTTYEQYF.